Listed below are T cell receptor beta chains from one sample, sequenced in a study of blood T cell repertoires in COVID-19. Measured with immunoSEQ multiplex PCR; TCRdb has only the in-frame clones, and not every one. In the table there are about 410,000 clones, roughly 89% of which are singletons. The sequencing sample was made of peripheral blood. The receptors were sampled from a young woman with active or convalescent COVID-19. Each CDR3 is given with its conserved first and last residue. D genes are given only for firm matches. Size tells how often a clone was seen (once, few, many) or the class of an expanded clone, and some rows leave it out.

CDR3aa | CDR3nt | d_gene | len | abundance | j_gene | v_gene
CASSLGGSNQPQHF | TGTGCCAGCAGCTTGGGAGGTAGCAATCAGCCCCAGCATTTT | . | 14 | . | TRBJ1-5 | TRBV5-6
CASSERTLPTHGYTF | TGTGCCAGCAGTGAGCGGACACTACCGACTCATGGCTACACCTTC | . | 15 | few | TRBJ1-2 | TRBV6-1
CASRQTEANYGYTF | TGTGCCAGCAGGCAGACAGAGGCTAACTATGGCTACACCTTC | . | 14 | . | TRBJ1-2 | TRBV2
CASSFQGTMANEKLFF | TGTGCCAGCAGTTTTCAGGGGACCATGGCTAATGAAAAACTGTTTTTT | . | 16 | few | TRBJ1-4 | TRBV27
CASRQGTGYGYTF | TGTGCCAGCAGGCAGGGGACAGGGTACGGCTACACCTTC | TRBD1 | 13 | . | TRBJ1-2 | TRBV3-1/TRBV3-2
CASSLVGASNQPQHF | TGCGCCAGCAGCTTGGTGGGGGCGAGCAATCAGCCCCAGCATTTT | . | 15 | . | TRBJ1-5 | TRBV5-1
CASSFWTQNTEAFF | TGTGCCAGTAGTTTTTGGACACAGAACACTGAAGCTTTCTTT | . | 14 | few | TRBJ1-1 | TRBV19
CASSPLGGAYEQYF | TGTGCCAGCTCACCCCTTGGGGGGGCGTACGAGCAGTACTTC | . | 14 | . | TRBJ2-7 | TRBV18
CASSQGAGGIFSTDTQYF | TGTGCCAGCAGCCAAGGAGCGGGGGGAATATTCAGCACAGATACGCAGTATTTT | TRBD2 | 18 | . | TRBJ2-3 | TRBV14
CSVDGGLGTEAFF | TGCAGCGTTGACGGGGGGCTAGGTACTGAAGCTTTCTTT | . | 13 | . | TRBJ1-1 | TRBV29-1
CASSLYQSGSTYNSPLHF | TGCGCCAGCAGCTTGTATCAATCAGGTTCTACCTATAATTCACCCCTCCACTTT | . | 18 | once | TRBJ1-6 | TRBV5-1
CASSLGRTGEDGYEQYF | TGTGCCAGCAGCTTGGGTAGGACAGGCGAGGATGGCTACGAGCAGTACTTC | TRBD1 | 17 | once | TRBJ2-7 | TRBV7-6
CASSYVGGNTEAFF | TGTGCCAGCAGTTACGTAGGAGGGAACACTGAAGCTTTCTTT | . | 14 | . | TRBJ1-1 | TRBV2
CASSEWGRLAEIASTDTQYF | TGTGCCAGCAGTGAATGGGGTCGACTAGCGGAAATTGCTAGCACAGATACGCAGTATTTT | TRBD2 | 20 | . | TRBJ2-3 | TRBV6-1
CASDGAGDINEQYF | TGTGCCAGCGACGGGGCAGGGGATATCAACGAGCAGTACTTC | . | 14 | . | TRBJ2-7 | TRBV2
CASSGGTDYGYTF | TGCGCCAGCAGCGGCGGGACAGACTATGGCTACACCTTC | TRBD1 | 13 | few | TRBJ1-2 | TRBV5-1
CASSQLESNYGYTF | TGTGCCAGCAGCCAACTCGAGTCTAACTATGGCTACACCTTC | . | 14 | . | TRBJ1-2 | TRBV14
CASSPPGQGIYGYTF | TGTGCCAGCTCACCGCCGGGACAGGGGATCTATGGCTACACCTTC | TRBD1 | 15 | . | TRBJ1-2 | TRBV18
CASSPGTEETQYF | TGCGCCAGCAGCCCGGGGACAGAAGAGACCCAGTACTTC | TRBD1 | 13 | . | TRBJ2-5 | TRBV5-1
CATTPTGDLNTQYF | TGTGCCACCACCCCGACAGGGGACTTGAATACGCAGTATTTT | TRBD1 | 14 | . | TRBJ2-3 | TRBV5-8
CASSQRTGGTHSPLHF | TGTGCCAGCAGCCAAAGGACAGGGGGCACGCATTCACCCCTCCACTTT | TRBD1 | 16 | . | TRBJ1-6 | TRBV5-6
CASSSEASGTNTGELFF | TGTGCCAGCAGCTCTGAGGCTAGCGGGACGAACACCGGGGAGCTGTTTTTT | TRBD2 | 17 | . | TRBJ2-2 | TRBV5-4
CAWSRQGSQPQHF | TGTGCCTGGAGCCGCCAGGGGAGCCAGCCCCAGCATTTT | . | 13 | once | TRBJ1-5 | TRBV30